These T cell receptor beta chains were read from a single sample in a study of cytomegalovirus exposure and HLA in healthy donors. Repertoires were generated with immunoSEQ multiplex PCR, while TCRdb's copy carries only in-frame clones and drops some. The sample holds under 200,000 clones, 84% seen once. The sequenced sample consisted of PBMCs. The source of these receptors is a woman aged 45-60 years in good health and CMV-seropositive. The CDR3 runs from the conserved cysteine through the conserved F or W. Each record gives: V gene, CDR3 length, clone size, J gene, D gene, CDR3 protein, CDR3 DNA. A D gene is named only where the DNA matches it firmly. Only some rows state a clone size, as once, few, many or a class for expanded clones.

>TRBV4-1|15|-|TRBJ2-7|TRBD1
CASSRGTGAAYEQYF
TGCGCCAGCAGCAGAGGAACAGGGGCGGCCTACGAGCAGTACTTC
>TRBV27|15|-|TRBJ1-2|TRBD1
CASRGGQGLNYGYTF
TGTGCCAGCAGGGGTGGACAGGGACTAAACTATGGCTACACCTTC
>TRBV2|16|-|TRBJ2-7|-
CASSASGLLGRYEQYF
TGTGCCAGCAGTGCTTCGGGGTTACTAGGACGCTACGAGCAGTACTTC
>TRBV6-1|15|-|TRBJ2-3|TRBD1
CASSGRDRGEDTQYF
TGTGCCAGCAGTGGCCGGGACAGGGGTGAAGATACGCAGTATTTT
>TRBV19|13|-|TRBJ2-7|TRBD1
CASKGQGAYEQYF
TGTGCCAGTAAAGGACAGGGGGCCTACGAGCAGTACTTC
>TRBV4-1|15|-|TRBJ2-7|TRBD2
CASSQVSGGAYEQYF
TGCGCCAGCAGCCAAGTGAGCGGGGGGGCCTACGAGCAGTACTTC
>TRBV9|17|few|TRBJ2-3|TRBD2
CASSVTLAGGQGDTQYF
TGTGCCAGCAGCGTAACCCTAGCGGGGGGGCAGGGAGATACGCAGTATTTT
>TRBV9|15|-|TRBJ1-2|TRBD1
CASSYDRGRENGYTF
TGTGCCAGCAGCTACGACAGGGGGCGTGAGAATGGCTACACCTTC
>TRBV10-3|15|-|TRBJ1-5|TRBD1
CAISAGQEGNQPQHF
TGTGCCATCAGTGCGGGACAGGAGGGCAATCAGCCCCAGCATTTT
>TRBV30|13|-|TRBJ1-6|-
CAWSITDNSPLHF
TGTGCCTGGAGTATTACAGACAATTCACCCCTCCACTTT
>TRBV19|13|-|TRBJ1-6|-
CASNWQGGSPLHF
TGTGCCAGTAATTGGCAGGGAGGGTCACCCCTCCACTTT
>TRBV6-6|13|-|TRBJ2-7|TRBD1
CASSRDRDYEQYF
TGTGCCAGCAGTCGGGACAGAGACTACGAGCAGTACTTC
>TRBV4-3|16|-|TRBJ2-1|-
CASRNNEGIGYNEQFF
TGCGCCAGCAGGAACAATGAGGGAATAGGCTACAATGAGCAGTTCTTC
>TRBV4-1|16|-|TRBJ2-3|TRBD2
CASSQGGGDSTDTQYF
TGCGCCAGCAGCCAAGGTGGGGGGGACAGCACAGATACGCAGTATTTT
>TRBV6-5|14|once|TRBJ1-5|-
CASKDAKQYQPQHF
TGTGCCAGCAAAGACGCGAAACAGTATCAGCCCCAGCATTTT
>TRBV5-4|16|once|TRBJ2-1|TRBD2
CASSNPSAGGYNEQFF
TGTGCCAGCAGCAACCCCTCGGCGGGGGGGTACAATGAGCAGTTCTTC
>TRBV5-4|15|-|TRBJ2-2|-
CASSKGQVNTGELFF
TGTGCCAGCAGCAAGGGGCAGGTGAACACCGGGGAGCTGTTTTTT
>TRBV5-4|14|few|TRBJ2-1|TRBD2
CASSLRGGPGEQFF
TGTGCCAGCAGCTTGCGGGGGGGGCCGGGGGAGCAGTTCTTC
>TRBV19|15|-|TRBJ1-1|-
CASSVDFGTNTEAFF
TGTGCCAGTAGTGTCGATTTCGGGACAAACACTGAAGCTTTCTTT
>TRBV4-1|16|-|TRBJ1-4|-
CASSQDPGTSNEKLFF
TGTGCCAGCAGCCAAGACCCCGGGACAAGTAATGAAAAACTGTTTTTT
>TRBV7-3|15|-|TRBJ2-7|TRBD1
CASSLEETGVHEQYF
TGTGCCAGCAGCTTAGAAGAGACAGGGGTCCACGAGCAGTACTTC
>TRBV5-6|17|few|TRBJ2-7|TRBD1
CASRSWTGAEWTYEQYF
TGTGCCAGCAGGTCCTGGACAGGGGCGGAATGGACTTACGAGCAGTACTTC
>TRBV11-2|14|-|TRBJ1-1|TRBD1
CASSSQGANTEAFF
TGTGCCAGCAGCTCACAGGGGGCGAACACTGAAGCTTTCTTT
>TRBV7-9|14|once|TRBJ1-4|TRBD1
CASTKTGVYEKLFF
TGTGCCAGCACCAAGACAGGGGTCTATGAAAAACTGTTTTTT